The source of this T cell receptor (beta chain) is a study of early T cells in non-severe SARS-CoV-2 infection. Overall study: Whole-blood bulk RNA, unsorted, was sequenced, and chains were unpaired. Whole-study findings and limits: Private and CD4 specificities were missed by VDJdb matching, which favored anti-spike CD8 responses.

On this clonotype: Its matching antigen is unknown.

The CDR3 extends over 16 amino acids. In germline, CDR1 is SGHDT, CDR2 YYEEEE. The V end lost 6 bases, the J end lost 3 bases, and 18 bases lay between the germline ends. Tagging with unique molecular identifiers was applied to individual cDNA molecules. Via MiXCR, TCRdb re-called the 5' RACE reads, giving one row per CDR3 protein. Of about 60,000 distinct CDR3 sequences detected, about an eighth appear once; the ten largest clones hold around 4.2%. V is TRBV5-6 and J is TRBJ2-2; TRBD1 is a possible D gene (6 bases). The sequence was collected from an adult who was a healthcare worker with PCR-confirmed SARS-CoV-2 infection or an uninfected control (not recorded which). The specimen was whole blood. The CDR3 DNA reads TGTGCCAGCACCTCCCGGGGACACTACGACACCGGGGAGCTGTTTTTT. The encoded protein is CASTSRGHYDTGELFF.